This T cell receptor (beta chain) was found in a study of cytomegalovirus exposure and HLA in healthy donors. Looked up from germline, CDR1 is SGHNT and CDR2 is YYREEE (reference sequence). V was trimmed by 0 bases and J by 4 bases, leaving 14 bases between them. This CDR3 comprises 15 residues. The study ran its PCR with 60 Vbeta and 13 Jbeta primers. The protocol was immunoSEQ multiplex PCR, while the TCRdb copy is restricted to in-frame clones and leaves out a portion. Among over 150,000 clones listed, around 69% were seen once. The chain links TRBV5-4 to TRBJ2-7; weak D call: TRBD2 (6 bases). The sample comprised PBMCs. The TCR sequence derives from a woman aged 25 to 39 in good health and CMV-seronegative. CDR3: CASSLVGGGRYEQYF. The CDR3 DNA reads TGTGCCAGCAGCTTGGTCGGGGGTGGAAGGTACGAGCAGTACTTC.